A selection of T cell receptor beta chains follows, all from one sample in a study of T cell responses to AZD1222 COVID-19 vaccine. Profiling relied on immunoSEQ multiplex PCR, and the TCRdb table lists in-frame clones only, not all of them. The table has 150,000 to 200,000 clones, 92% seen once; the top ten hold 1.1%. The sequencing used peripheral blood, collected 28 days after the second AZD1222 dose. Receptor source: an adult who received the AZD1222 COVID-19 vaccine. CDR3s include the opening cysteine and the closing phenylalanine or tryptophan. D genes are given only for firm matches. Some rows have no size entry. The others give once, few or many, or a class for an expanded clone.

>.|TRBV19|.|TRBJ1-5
TGTGCCAGTAGTATAATGCAGGCGGGCAATCAGCCCCAGCATTTT
CASSIMQAGNQPQHF
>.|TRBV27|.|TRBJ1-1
TGTGCCAGCAGTTTATGGGGAAAAGCTTTCTTT
CASSLWGKAFF
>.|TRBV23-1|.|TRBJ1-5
TGCGCCAGCAGTCAATCGGGGCAGGGGAATCAGCCCCAGCATTTT
CASSQSGQGNQPQHF
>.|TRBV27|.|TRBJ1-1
TGTGCCAGCAGTTTAATGCAGGCCGGGAAGGGCACTGAAGCTTTCTTT
CASSLMQAGKGTEAFF
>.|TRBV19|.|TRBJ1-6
TGTGCCAGTAGCCTTGGGGGAAATAATTCACCCCTCCACTTT
CASSLGGNNSPLHF
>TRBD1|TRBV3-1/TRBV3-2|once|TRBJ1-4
TGTGCCAGCAGCCAATCCCTGGGACAGGGATATGAAAAACTGTTTTTT
CASSQSLGQGYEKLFF
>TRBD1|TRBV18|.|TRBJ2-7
TGTGCCAGCTCACCAGCCGAAGGGGGCCGCGACGAGCAGTACTTC
CASSPAEGGRDEQYF
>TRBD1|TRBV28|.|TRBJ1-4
TGTGCCAGCACAGGGGGCGTTAGGGAAAAACTGTTTTTT
CASTGGVREKLFF
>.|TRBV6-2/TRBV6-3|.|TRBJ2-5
TGTGCCAGCAGTCGGGGATTGGGGGGACAAGAGACCCAGTACTTC
CASSRGLGGQETQYF
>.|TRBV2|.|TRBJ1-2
TGTGCCAGCAGTTTCACAGGGAGGGGTTGGAATGGCTACACCTTC
CASSFTGRGWNGYTF
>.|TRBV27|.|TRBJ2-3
TGTGCCAGCGCTAAGAAGGCCACAGATACGCAGTATTTT
CASAKKATDTQYF
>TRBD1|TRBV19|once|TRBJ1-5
TGTGCCAGTAGGGGACAGGGGAGGGTACAGCCCCAGCATTTT
CASRGQGRVQPQHF
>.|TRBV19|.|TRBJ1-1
TGTGCCAGTAGTGCGGACAGCAGGAACACTGAAGCTTTCTTT
CASSADSRNTEAFF
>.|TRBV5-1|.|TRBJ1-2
TGCGCCAGCAGCTTGGGAGGTACATCAGGCTACACCTTC
CASSLGGTSGYTF
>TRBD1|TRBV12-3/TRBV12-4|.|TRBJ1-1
TGTGCCAGCAGGCCAGGGGGTGAGGCTGAAGCTTTCTTT
CASRPGGEAEAFF
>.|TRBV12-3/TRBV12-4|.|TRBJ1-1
TGTGCCAGCAGTTTGAATGGGGGGACTGAAGCTTTCTTT
CASSLNGGTEAFF
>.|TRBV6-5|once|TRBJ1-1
TGTGCCAGCAGTCGGGACCTACGATTGAACACTGAAGCTTTCTTT
CASSRDLRLNTEAFF